This T cell receptor beta chain was captured in a study of blood T cell repertoires in COVID-19. Overall study context: The study drew acute and convalescent COVID-19 samples from the United States, Italy and Spain. The cDNA or gDNA used as material had been derived from T cells, B-cell-depleted T cells, or PBMCs.

The germline V gene has CDR1 SEHNR and CDR2 FQNEAQ (reference sequence). The CDR3 sequence is 16 residues long. After removal of 4 bases from V and 3 bases from J, the junction contained 4 bases not matched to a gene. Original analysis: Reference gene primer amplification in the assay estimated nucleated cell counts. Only in-frame clones appear in the TCRdb table, and some are missing; sequencing was by immunoSEQ multiplex PCR. That table supplies the V and J calls and clone size; D and trimming were determined from the DNA. Found here are under 300,000 clones, approximately 82% of them singletons; the top ten hold about 2.1%.

Sequenced input: peripheral blood. The rearrangement uses TRBV7-9 and TRBJ2-2; 11 bases are a match to TRBD1. This TCR was sampled from a man aged 35-49 years who had recovered from COVID-19. CDR3 in amino acids: CASSSPGQGDTGELFF. DNA for the CDR3: TGTGCCAGCAGCTCTCCGGGACAGGGGGACACCGGGGAGCTGTTTTTT.